Listed below are T cell receptor beta chains from one sample, sequenced in a study of shared clonotypes between healthy human individuals. TCRdb's copy holds only in-frame clones and misses some; the assay was immunoSEQ multiplex PCR. The sample lists about 2.1 million clones, about 94% seen once, with around 1.7% in the top ten. The sample comprised naive CD8+ T cells from PBMCs. The source is a man aged 18 to 29 in good health. Some clones in this sample may be carry-over from other donors' samples. The CDR3 runs from the conserved cysteine through the conserved F or W. Each record gives: J gene, clone size, D gene, V gene, CDR3 protein, CDR3 DNA. A D gene is named only where the DNA matches it firmly. Expanded clones are given a class, and other clones once, few, many or no size at all.

J: TRBJ1-1; size: -; D: -; V: TRBV10-3; CDR3: CAISESAGLMNTEAFF; DNA: TGTGCCATCAGTGAGTCGGCAGGCCTCATGAACACTGAAGCTTTCTTT
J: TRBJ2-1; size: -; D: -; V: TRBV29-1; CDR3: CSVEVYGEQFF; DNA: TGCAGCGTTGAAGTCTATGGTGAGCAGTTCTTC
J: TRBJ1-4; size: -; D: TRBD1; V: TRBV15; CDR3: CATSHRGTNEKLFF; DNA: TGTGCCACCAGCCACAGGGGCACTAATGAAAAACTGTTTTTT
J: TRBJ2-1; size: -; D: -; V: TRBV19; CDR3: CASSIGEPTYNEQFF; DNA: TGTGCCAGTAGTATAGGCGAGCCTACCTACAATGAGCAGTTCTTC
J: TRBJ1-4; size: once; D: -; V: TRBV11-2; CDR3: CASSLVGGSGEKLFF; DNA: TGTGCCAGCAGCCTAGTCGGGGGGTCAGGTGAAAAACTGTTTTTT
J: TRBJ2-7; size: -; D: -; V: TRBV28; CDR3: CASSPLTSGGEQYF; DNA: TGTGCCAGCAGTCCCCTAACTTCTGGGGGCGAGCAGTACTTC
J: TRBJ1-5; size: -; D: -; V: TRBV9; CDR3: CASSEGGGNQPQHF; DNA: TGTGCCAGCAGCGAGGGGGGGGGCAATCAGCCCCAGCATTTT
J: TRBJ1-4; size: -; D: -; V: TRBV30; CDR3: CAWSPKGATNEKLFF; DNA: TGTGCCTGGAGTCCGAAGGGTGCAACTAATGAAAAACTGTTTTTT
J: TRBJ2-7; size: -; D: -; V: TRBV4-1; CDR3: CASSQGHYSYEQYF; DNA: TGCGCCAGCAGCCAAGGTCACTACTCCTACGAGCAGTACTTC
J: TRBJ2-7; size: -; D: -; V: TRBV7-8; CDR3: CASSLAAPLEEQYF; DNA: TGTGCCAGCAGCTTAGCGGCCCCCCTGGAGGAGCAGTACTTC
J: TRBJ1-4; size: -; D: -; V: TRBV30; CDR3: CAWSVGAGYEKLFF; DNA: TGTGCCTGGAGTGTAGGGGCCGGCTATGAAAAACTGTTTTTT
J: TRBJ2-7; size: -; D: -; V: TRBV29-1; CDR3: CSVRGGYEQYF; DNA: TGCAGCGTTAGGGGCGGCTACGAGCAGTACTTC
J: TRBJ2-3; size: -; D: TRBD2; V: TRBV6-4; CDR3: CASSAYPGLAGGVTDTQYF; DNA: TGTGCCAGCAGTGCCTACCCGGGACTAGCGGGAGGGGTCACAGATACGCAGTATTTT
J: TRBJ2-7; size: -; D: -; V: TRBV29-1; CDR3: CSVDFGEEPYEQYF; DNA: TGCAGCGTTGACTTTGGGGAAGAGCCCTACGAGCAGTACTTC
J: TRBJ2-7; size: -; D: TRBD1; V: TRBV4-1; CDR3: CASSRTTGDRDEQYF; DNA: TGCGCCAGCAGCCGGACGACAGGGGACCGTGACGAGCAGTACTTC
J: TRBJ2-2; size: -; D: -; V: TRBV19; CDR3: CASSYTLTGELFF; DNA: TGTGCCAGTAGTTACACCCTCACCGGGGAGCTGTTTTTT
J: TRBJ2-5; size: -; D: TRBD2; V: TRBV6-6; CDR3: CASRPPGTSEETQYF; DNA: TGTGCCAGCAGGCCCCCCGGGACTAGTGAGGAGACCCAGTACTTC
J: TRBJ2-5; size: -; D: -; V: TRBV7-9; CDR3: CASSLASARAETQYF; DNA: TGTGCCAGCAGCTTAGCGAGCGCCCGGGCGGAGACCCAGTACTTC
J: TRBJ1-1; size: -; D: TRBD1; V: TRBV9; CDR3: CASSVGQGTEAFF; DNA: TGTGCCAGCAGCGTAGGACAGGGCACTGAAGCTTTCTTT
J: TRBJ2-1; size: -; D: TRBD2; V: TRBV30; CDR3: CAWSIGGGSYNEQFF; DNA: TGTGCCTGGAGCATAGGCGGGGGGTCCTACAATGAGCAGTTCTTC
J: TRBJ2-7; size: -; D: -; V: TRBV7-2; CDR3: CASSWAGGQGLREQYF; DNA: TGTGCCAGCAGCTGGGCGGGGGGACAGGGCCTCAGGGAGCAGTACTTC
J: TRBJ2-7; size: -; D: -; V: TRBV7-9; CDR3: CASSFPGQAYEQYF; DNA: TGTGCCAGCAGCTTTCCGGGCCAAGCCTACGAGCAGTACTTC